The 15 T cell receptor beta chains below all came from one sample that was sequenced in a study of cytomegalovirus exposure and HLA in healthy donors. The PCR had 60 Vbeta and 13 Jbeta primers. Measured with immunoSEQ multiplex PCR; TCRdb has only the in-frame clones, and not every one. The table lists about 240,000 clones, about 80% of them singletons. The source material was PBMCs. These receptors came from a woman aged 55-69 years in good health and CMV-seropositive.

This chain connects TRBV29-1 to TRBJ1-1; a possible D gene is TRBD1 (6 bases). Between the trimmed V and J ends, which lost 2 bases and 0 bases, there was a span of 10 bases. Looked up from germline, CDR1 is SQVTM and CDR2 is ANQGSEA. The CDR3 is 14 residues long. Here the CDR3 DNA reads TGCAGCGTTGAACAGGGGACGGTGAACACTGAAGCTTTCTTT. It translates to CSVEQGTVNTEAFF. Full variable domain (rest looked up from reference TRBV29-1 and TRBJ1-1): SAVISQKPSRDICQRGTSLTIQCQVDSQVTMMFWYRQQPGQSLTLIATANQGSEATYESGFVIDKFPISRPNLTFSTLTVSNMSPEDSSIYLCSVEQGTVNTEAFFGQGTRLTVV.

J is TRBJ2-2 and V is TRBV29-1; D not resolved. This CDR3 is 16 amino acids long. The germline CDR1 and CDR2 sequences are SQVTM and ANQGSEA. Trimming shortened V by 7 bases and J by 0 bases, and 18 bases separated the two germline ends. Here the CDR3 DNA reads TGCAGCGCCAAAAAACGACAAACAACGAACACCGGGGAGCTGTTTTTT. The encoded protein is CSAKKRQTTNTGELFF.

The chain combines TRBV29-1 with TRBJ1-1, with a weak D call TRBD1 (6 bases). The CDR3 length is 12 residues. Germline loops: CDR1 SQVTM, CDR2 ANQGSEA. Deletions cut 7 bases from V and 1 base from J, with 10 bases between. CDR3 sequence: CSAGQPNTEAFF. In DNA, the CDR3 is TGCAGCGCTGGACAGCCGAACACTGAAGCTTTCTTT.

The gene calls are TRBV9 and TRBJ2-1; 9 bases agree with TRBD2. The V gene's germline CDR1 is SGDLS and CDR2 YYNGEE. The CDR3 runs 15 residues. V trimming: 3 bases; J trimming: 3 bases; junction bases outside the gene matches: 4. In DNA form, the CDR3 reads TGTGCCAGCAGCGCACCGACTAGCGGCTACAATGAGCAGTTCTTC. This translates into CASSAPTSGYNEQFF.

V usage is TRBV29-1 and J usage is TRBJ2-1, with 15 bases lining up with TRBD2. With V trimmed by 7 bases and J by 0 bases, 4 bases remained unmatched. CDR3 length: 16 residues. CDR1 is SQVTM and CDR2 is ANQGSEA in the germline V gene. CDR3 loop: CSAGLAGGISYNEQFF. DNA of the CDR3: TGCAGCGCTGGACTAGCGGGAGGGATCTCCTACAATGAGCAGTTCTTC.

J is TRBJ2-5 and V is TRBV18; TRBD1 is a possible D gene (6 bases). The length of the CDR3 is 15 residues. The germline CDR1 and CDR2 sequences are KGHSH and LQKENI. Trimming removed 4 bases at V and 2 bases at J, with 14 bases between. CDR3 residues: CASSQNGQIQETQYF. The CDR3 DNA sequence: TGTGCCAGCTCACAGAATGGACAGATACAAGAGACCCAGTACTTC. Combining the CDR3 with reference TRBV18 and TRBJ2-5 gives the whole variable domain NAGVMQNPRHLVRRRGQEARLRCSPMKGHSHVYWYRQLPEEGLKFMVYLQKENIIDESGMPKERFSAEFPKEGPSILRIQQVVRGDSAAYFCASSQNGQIQETQYFGPGTRLLVL.

Here the CDR3 DNA reads TGCGCCAGCAGCTCAGGACAGCGGTCAACTAATGAAAAACTGTTTTTT. This translates into CASSSGQRSTNEKLFF. The chain is built from TRBV5-1 and TRBJ1-4; D perhaps matches TRBD1 (6 bases). The germline gives CDR1 SGHRS, CDR2 YFSETQ. The CDR3 loop spans 16 amino acids. The ends were cut back, 3 bases at V and 0 bases at J, with 12 bases in the middle.

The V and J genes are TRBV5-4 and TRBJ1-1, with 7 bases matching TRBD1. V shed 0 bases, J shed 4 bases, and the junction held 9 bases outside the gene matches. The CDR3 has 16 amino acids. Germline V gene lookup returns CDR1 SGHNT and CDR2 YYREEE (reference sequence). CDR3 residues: CASSLAGTVKVTEAFF. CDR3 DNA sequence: TGTGCCAGCAGCTTGGCCGGGACAGTGAAGGTCACTGAAGCTTTCTTT. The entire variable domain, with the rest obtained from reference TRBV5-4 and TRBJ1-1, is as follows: ETGVTQSPTHLIKTRGQQVTLRCSSQSGHNTVSWYQQALGQGPQFIFQYYREEENGRGNFPPRFSGLQFPNYSSELNVNALELDDSALYLCASSLAGTVKVTEAFFGQGTRLTVV.

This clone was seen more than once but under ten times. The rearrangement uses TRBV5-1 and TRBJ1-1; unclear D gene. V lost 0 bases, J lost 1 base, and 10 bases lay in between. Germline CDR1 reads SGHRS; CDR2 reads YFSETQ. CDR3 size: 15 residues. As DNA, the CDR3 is TGCGCCAGCAGCTTGGGGGCGGGCCAGAACACTGAAGCTTTCTTT. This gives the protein CASSLGAGQNTEAFF.

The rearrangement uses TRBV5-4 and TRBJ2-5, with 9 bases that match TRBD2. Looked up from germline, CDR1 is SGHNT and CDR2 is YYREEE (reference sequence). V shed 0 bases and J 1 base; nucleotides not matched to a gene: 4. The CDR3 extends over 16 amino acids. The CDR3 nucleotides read TGTGCCAGCAGCTTGGGTGGCGGGAGGGGCCAAGAGACCCAGTACTTC. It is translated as CASSLGGGRGQETQYF.

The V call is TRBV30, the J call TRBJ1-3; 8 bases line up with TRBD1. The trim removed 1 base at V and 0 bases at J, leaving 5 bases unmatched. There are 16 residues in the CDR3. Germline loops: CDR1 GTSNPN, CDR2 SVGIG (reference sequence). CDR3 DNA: TGTGCCTGGAGTGACGGACAGGGTTTCTCTGGAAACACCATATATTTT. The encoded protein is CAWSDGQGFSGNTIYF. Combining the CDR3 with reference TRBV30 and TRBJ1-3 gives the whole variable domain SQTIHQWPATLVQPVGSPLSLECTVEGTSNPNLYWYRQAAGRGLQLLFYSVGIGQISSEVPQNLSASRPQDRQFILSSKKLLLSDSGFYLCAWSDGQGFSGNTIYFGEGSWLTVV.

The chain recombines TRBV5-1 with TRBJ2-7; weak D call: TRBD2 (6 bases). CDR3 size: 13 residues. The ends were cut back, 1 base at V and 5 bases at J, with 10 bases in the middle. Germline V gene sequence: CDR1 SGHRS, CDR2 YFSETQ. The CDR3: CASSLWGDHEQYF. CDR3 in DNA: TGCGCCAGCAGCTTGTGGGGGGACCACGAGCAGTACTTC.

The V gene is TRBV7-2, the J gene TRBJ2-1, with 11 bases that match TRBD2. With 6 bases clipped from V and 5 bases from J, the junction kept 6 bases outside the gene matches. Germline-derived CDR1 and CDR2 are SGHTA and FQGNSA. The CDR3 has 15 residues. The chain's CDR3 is CASRVAGGPNNEQFF. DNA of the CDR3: TGTGCCAGCAGGGTAGCGGGAGGGCCTAACAATGAGCAGTTCTTC.

Written as DNA, the CDR3 is TGTGCCAGCAGCTTAAATGGGGGGAGGACAGAGACCCAGTACTTC. Translating gives CASSLNGGRTETQYF. The V call is TRBV11-3, the J call TRBJ2-5; D possibly corresponds to TRBD2 (6 bases). V dropped 2 bases and J dropped 4 bases, with 14 bases sitting between them. The germline V gene encodes CDR1 SGHNT and CDR2 YENEEA. The length of the CDR3 is 15 residues.

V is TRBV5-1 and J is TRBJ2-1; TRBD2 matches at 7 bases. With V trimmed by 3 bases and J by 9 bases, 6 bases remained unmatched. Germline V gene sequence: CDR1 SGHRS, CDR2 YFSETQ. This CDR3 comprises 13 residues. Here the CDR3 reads CASSSLPGGEQFF. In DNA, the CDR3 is TGCGCCAGCAGCTCGCTCCCGGGGGGTGAGCAGTTCTTC.